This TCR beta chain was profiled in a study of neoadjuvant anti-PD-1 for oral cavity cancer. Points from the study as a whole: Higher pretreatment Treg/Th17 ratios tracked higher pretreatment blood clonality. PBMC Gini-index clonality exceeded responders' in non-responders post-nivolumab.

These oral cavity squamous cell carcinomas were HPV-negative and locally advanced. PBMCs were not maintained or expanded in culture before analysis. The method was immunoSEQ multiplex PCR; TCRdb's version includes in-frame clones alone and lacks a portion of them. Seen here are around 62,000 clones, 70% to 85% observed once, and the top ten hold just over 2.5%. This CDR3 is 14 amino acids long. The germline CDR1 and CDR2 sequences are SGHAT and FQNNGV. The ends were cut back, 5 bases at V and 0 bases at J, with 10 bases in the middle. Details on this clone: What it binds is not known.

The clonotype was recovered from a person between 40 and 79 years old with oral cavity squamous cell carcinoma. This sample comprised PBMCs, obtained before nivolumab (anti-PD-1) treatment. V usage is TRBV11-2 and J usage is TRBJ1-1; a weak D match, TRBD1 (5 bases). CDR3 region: CASSPGTVNTEAFF. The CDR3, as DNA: TGTGCCAGCAGCCCTGGGACGGTGAACACTGAAGCTTTCTTT.